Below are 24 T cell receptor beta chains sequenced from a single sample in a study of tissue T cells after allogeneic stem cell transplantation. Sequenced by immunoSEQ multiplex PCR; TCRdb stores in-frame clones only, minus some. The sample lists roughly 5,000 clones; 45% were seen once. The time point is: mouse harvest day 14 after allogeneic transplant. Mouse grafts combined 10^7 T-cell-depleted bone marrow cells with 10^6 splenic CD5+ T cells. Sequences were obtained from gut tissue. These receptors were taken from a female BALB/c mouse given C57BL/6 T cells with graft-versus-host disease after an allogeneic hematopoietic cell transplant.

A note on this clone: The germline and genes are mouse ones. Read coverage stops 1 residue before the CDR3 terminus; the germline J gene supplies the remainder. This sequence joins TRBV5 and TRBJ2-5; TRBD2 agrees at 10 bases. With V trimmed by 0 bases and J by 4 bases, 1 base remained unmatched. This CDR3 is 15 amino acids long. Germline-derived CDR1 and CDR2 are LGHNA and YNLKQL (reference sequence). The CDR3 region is CASSQDWGGKDTQYF. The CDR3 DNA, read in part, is TGTGCCAGCAGCCAAGACTGGGGGGGCAAAGACACCCAGTAC.

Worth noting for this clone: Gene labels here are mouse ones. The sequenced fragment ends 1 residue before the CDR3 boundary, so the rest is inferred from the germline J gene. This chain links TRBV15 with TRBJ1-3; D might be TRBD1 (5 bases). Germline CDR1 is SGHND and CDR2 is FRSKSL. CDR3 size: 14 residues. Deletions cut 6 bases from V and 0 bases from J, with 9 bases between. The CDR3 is CASSRQNSGNTLYF. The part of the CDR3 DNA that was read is TGTGCCAGCAGCCGACAGAATTCTGGAAATACGCTCTAT.

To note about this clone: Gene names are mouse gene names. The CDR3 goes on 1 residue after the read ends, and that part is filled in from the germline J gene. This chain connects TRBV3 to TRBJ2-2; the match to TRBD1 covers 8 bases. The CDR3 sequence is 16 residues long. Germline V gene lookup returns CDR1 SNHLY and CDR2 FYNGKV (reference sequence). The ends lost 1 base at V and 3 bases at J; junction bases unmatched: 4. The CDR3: CASSLEAGGHTGQLYF. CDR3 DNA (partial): TGTGCCAGCAGCTTAGAGGCAGGGGGCCACACCGGGCAGCTCTAC.

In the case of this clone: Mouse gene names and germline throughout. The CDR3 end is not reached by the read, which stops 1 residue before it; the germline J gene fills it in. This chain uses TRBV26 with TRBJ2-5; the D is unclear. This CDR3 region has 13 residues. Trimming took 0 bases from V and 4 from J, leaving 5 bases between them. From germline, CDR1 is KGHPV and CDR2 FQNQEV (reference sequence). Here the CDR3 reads CASSLSGKDTQYF. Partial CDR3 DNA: TGTGCCAGCAGTCTGTCAGGGAAAGACACCCAGTAC.

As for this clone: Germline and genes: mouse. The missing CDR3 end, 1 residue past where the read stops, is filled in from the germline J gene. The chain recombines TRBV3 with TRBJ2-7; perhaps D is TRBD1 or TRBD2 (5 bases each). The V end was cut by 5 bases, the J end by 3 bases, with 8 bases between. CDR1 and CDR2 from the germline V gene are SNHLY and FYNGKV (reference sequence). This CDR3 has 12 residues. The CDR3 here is CASSPGGYEQYF. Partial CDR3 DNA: TGTGCCAGCAGCCCCGGGGGCTATGAACAGTAC.

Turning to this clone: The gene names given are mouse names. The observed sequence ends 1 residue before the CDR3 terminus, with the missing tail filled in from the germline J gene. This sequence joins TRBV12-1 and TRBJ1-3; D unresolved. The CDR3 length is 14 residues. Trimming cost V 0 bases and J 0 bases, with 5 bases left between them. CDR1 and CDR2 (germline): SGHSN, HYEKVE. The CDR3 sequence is CASSLENSGNTLYF. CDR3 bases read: TGTGCCAGCTCTCTCGAAAATTCTGGAAATACGCTCTAT.

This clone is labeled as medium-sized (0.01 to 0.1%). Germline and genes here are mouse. The sequenced part of the CDR3 DNA is TGTGCCAGCAGGACAGGGGGGACCCAAGACACCCAGTAC. It codes for CASRTGGTQDTQY. The full CDR3 reads CASRTGGTQDTQYF. The gene calls are TRBV15 and TRBJ2-5, with 9 bases identical to TRBD1. The read comes to an end 1 residue before the CDR3 does, leaving the germline J gene to fill in the end. V shed 6 bases, J shed 2 bases, and the junction held 3 bases outside the gene matches. CDR3 length: 14 residues. Germline CDR1 SGHND, CDR2 FRSKSL.

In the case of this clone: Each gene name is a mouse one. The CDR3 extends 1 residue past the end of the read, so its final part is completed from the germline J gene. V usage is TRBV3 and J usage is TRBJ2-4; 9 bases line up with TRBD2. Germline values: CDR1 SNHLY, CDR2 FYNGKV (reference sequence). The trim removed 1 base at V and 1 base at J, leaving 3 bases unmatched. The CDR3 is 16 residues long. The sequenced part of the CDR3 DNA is TGTGCCAGCAGCTTAGGCTGGGGGGGACGTCAAAACACCTTGTAC. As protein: CASSLGWGGRQNTLY. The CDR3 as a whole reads CASSLGWGGRQNTLYF.

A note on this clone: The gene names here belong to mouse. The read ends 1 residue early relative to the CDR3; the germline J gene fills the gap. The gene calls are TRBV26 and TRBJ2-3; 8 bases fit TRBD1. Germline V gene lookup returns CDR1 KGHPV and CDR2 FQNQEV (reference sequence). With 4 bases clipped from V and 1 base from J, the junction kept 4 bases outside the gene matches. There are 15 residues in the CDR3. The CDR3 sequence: CASSRQGWGAETLYF. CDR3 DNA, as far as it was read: TGTGCCAGCAGTCGACAGGGGTGGGGTGCAGAAACGCTGTAT.

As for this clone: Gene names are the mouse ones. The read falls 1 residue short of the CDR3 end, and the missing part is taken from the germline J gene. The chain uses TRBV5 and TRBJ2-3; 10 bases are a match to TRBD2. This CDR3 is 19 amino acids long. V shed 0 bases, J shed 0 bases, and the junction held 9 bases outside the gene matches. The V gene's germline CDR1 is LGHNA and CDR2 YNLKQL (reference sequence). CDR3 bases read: TGTGCCAGCAGCCAAGATAAGGACTGGGGGTCCCCTAGTGCAGAAACGCTGTAT. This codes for CASSQDKDWGSPSAETLY. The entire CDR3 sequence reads CASSQDKDWGSPSAETLYF.

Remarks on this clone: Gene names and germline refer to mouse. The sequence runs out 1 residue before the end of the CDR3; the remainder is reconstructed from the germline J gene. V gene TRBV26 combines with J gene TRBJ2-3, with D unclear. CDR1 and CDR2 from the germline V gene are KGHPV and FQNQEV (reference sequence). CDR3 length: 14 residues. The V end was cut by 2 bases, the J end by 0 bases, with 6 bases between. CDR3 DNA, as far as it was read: TGTGCCAGCAGTCTGACGGACAGTGCAGAAACGCTGTAT. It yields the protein CASSLTDSAETLY. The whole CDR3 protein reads CASSLTDSAETLYF.

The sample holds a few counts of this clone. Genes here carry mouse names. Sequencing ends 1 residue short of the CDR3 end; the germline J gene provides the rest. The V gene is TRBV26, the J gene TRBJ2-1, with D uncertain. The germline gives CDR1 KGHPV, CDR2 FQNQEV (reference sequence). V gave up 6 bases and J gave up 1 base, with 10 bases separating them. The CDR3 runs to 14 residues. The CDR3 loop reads CASSSGINYAEQFF. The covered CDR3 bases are TGTGCCAGCAGCTCCGGGATCAACTATGCTGAGCAGTTC. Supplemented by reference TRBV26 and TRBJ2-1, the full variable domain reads NSKVIQTPRYLVKGQGQKAKMRCIPEKGHPVVFWYQQNKNNEFKFLINFQNQEVLQQIDMTEKRFSAECPSNSPCSLEIQSSEAGDSALYLCASSSGINYAEQFFGPGTRLTVL.

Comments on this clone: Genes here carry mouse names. The CDR3 loop reads CASSLSHNTEVFF. CDR3 DNA, as far as it was read: TGTGCCAGCAGTCTAAGCCATAACACAGAAGTCTTC. This chain links TRBV26 with TRBJ1-1; D remains unclear. The CDR3 extends 1 residue past the end of the read, so its final part is completed from the germline J gene. Per germline, CDR1 KGHPV and CDR2 FQNQEV (reference sequence). The CDR3 sequence is 13 residues long. V was cut by 3 bases and J by 2 bases, with 7 bases left in between.

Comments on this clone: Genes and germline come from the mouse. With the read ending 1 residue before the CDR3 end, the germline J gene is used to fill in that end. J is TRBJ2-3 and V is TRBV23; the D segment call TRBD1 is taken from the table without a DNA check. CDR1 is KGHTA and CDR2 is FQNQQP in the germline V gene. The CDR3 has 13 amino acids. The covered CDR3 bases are TGCTCCAGCAGTCATCCCATTGCAGAAACGCTGTAT. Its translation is CSSSHPIAETLY. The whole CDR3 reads CSSSHPIAETLYF.

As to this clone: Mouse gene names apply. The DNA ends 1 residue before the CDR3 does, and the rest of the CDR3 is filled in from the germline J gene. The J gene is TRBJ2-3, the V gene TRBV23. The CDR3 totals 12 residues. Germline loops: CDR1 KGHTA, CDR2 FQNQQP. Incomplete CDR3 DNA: TGCTCCAGCAGGAATAGTGCAGAAACGCTGTAT. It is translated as CSSRNSAETLY. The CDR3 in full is CSSRNSAETLYF.

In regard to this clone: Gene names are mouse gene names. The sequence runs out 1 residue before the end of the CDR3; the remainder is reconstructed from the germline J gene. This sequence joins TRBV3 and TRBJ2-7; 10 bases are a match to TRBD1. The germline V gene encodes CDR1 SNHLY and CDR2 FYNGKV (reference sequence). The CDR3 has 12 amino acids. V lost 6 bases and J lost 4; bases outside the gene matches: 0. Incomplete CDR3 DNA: TGTGCCAGCAGGGGACAGGGGTATGAACAGTAC. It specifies CASRGQGYEQY. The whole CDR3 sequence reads CASRGQGYEQYF.

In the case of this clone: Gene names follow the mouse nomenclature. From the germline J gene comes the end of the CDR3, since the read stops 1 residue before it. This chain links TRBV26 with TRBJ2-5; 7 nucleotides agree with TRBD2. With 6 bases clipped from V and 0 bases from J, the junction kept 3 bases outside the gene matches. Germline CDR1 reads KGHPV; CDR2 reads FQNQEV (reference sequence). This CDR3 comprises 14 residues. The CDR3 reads CASRLGFNQDTQYF. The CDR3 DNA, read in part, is TGTGCCAGCAGACTGGGGTTTAACCAAGACACCCAGTAC.

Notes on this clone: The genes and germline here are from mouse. Incomplete CDR3 DNA: TGTGCCAGCAGCCGGACTGGGGGGCGGCAAAACACCTTGTAC. Translation: CASSRTGGRQNTLY. The whole CDR3 protein reads CASSRTGGRQNTLYF. V usage is TRBV26 and J usage is TRBJ2-4; 11 bases fit TRBD2. The read terminates 1 residue ahead of where the CDR3 ends, so the germline J gene completes it. The CDR3 has 15 amino acids. Germline CDR1 KGHPV, CDR2 FQNQEV (reference sequence). Germline trimming cut 6 bases from V and 3 bases from J; bases unmatched to any gene: 5.

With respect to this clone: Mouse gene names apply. The sequenced CDR3 bases are TGTGCCAGCAGTCTGGGGACAACAAACACAGAAGTCTTC. Amino acid sequence: CASSLGTTNTEVF. The entire CDR3 is CASSLGTTNTEVFF. The chain uses TRBV26 and TRBJ1-1, with D possibly matching TRBD1 (6 bases). The CDR3 goes on 1 residue after the read ends, and that part is filled in from the germline J gene. Germline assignment: CDR1 KGHPV and CDR2 FQNQEV (reference sequence). Trimming removed 2 bases at V and 0 bases at J, with 7 bases between. This CDR3 contains 14 residues.

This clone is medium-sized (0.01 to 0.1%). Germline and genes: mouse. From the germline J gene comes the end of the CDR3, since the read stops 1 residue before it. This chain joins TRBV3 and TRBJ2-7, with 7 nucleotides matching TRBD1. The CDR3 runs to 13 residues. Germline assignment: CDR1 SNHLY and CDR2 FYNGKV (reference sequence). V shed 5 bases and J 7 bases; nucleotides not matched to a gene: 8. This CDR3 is CASSPDRVGEQYF. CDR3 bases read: TGTGCCAGCAGCCCAGACAGGGTTGGAGAACAGTAC.

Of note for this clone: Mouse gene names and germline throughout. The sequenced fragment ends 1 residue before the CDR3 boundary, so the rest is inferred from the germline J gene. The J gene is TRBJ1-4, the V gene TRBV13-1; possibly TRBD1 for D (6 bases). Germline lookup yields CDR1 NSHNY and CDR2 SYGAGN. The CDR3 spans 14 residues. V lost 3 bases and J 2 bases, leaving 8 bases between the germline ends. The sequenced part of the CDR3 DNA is TGTGCCAGCAGTGTACAGGGATCCAACGAAAGATTATTT. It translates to CASSVQGSNERLF. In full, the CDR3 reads CASSVQGSNERLFF.

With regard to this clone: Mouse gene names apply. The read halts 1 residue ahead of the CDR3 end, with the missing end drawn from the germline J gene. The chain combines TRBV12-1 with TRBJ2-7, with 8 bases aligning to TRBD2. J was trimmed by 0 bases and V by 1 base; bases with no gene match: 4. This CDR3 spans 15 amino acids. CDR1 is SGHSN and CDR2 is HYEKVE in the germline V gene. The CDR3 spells CASSLAGGLSYEQYF. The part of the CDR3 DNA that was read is TGTGCCAGCTCTCTTGCTGGGGGGCTCTCCTATGAACAGTAC. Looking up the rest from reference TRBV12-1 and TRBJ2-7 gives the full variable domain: DSGVVQSPRHIIKEKGGRSVLTCIPISGHSNVVWYQQTLGKELKFLIQHYEKVERDKGFLPSRFSVQQFDDYHSEMNMSALELEDSAMYFCASSLAGGLSYEQYFGPGTRLTVL.

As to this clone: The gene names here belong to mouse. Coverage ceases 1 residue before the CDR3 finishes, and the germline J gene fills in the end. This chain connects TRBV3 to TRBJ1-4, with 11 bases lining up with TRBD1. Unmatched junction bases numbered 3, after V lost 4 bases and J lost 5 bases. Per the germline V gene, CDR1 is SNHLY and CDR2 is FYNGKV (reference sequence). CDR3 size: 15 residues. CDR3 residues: CASSSGQGANERLFF. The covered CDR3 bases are TGTGCCAGCAGCTCTGGACAGGGGGCAAACGAAAGATTATTT.

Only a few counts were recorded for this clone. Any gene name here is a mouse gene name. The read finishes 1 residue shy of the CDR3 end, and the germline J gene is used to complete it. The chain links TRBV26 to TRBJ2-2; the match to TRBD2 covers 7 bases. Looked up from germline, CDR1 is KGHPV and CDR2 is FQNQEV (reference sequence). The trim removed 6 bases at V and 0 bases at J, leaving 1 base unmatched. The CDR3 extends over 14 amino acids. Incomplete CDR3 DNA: TGTGCCAGCAGACTGGGGACAAACACCGGGCAGCTCTAC. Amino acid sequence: CASRLGTNTGQLY. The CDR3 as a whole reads CASRLGTNTGQLYF.